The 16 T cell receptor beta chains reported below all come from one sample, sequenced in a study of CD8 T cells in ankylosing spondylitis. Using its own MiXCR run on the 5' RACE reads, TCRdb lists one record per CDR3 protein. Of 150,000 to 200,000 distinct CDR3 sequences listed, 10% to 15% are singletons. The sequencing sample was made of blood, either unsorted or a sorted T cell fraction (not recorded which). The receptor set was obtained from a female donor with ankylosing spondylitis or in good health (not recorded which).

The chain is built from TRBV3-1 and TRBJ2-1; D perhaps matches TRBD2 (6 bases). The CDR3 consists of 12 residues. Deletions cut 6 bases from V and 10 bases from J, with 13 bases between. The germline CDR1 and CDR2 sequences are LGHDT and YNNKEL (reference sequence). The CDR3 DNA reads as TGTGCCAGCAGGCGGGGATCCGGGGAGCAGTTCTTC. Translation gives CASRRGSGEQFF.

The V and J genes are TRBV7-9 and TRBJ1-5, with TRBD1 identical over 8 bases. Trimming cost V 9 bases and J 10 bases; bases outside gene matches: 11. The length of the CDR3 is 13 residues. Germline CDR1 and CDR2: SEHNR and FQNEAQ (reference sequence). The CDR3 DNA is TGTGCCAGACAAAGGACAGGGAAGGAACCCCAGCATTTT. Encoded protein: CARQRTGKEPQHF.

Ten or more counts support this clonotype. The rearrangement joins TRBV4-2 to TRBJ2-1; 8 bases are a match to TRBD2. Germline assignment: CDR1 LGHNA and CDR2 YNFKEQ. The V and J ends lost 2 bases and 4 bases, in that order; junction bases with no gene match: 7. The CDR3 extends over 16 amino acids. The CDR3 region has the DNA TGTGCCAGCAGCCAACCCACGGGACTAGGTTACAATGAGCAGTTCTTC. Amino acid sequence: CASSQPTGLGYNEQFF.

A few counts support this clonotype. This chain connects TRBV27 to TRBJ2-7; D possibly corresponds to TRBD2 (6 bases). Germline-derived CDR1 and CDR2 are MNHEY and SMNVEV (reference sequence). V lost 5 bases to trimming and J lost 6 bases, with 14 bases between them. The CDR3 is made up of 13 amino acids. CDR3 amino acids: CASSLRTSSEQYF. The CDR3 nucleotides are TGTGCCAGCAGTCTCCGTACTAGCAGCGAGCAGTACTTC.

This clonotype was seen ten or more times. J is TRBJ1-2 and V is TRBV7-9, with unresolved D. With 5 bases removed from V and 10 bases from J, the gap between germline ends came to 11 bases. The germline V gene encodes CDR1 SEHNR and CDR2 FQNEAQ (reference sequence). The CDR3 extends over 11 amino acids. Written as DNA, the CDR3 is TGTGCCAGCAGCGTCATCTGGGTCTACACCTTC. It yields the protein CASSVIWVYTF.

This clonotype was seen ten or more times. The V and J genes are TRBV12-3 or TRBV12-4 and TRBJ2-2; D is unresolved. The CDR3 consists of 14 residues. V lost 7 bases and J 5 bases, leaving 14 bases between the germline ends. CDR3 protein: CASTDDLQTGELFF. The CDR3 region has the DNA TGTGCCAGCACGGATGACCTACAAACCGGGGAGCTGTTTTTT.

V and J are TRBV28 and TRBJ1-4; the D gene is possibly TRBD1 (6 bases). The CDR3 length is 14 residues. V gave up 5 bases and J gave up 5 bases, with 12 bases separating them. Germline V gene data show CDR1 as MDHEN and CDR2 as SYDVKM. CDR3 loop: CASSPQGSNEKLFF. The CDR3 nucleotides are TGTGCCAGCAGTCCACAGGGCTCGAATGAAAAACTGTTTTTT. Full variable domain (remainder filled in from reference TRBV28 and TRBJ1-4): DVKVTQSSRYLVKRTGEKVFLECVQDMDHENMFWYRQDPGLGLRLIYFSYDVKMKEKGDIPEGYSVSREKKERFSLILESASTNQTSMYLCASSPQGSNEKLFFGSGTQLSVL.

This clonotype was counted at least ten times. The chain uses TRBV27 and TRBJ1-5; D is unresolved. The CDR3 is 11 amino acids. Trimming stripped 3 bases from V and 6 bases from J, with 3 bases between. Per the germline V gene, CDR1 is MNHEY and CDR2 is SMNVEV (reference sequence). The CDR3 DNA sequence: TGTGCCAGCAGTTTCTCTCAGCCCCAGCATTTT. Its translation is CASSFSQPQHF.

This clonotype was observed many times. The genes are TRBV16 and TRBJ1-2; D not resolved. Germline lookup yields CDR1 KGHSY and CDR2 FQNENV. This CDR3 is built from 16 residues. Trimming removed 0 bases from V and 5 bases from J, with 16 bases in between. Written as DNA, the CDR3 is TGTGCCAGCAGCCAATCGATGGGAGGGCTCGAATATGGCTACACCTTC. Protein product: CASSQSMGGLEYGYTF.

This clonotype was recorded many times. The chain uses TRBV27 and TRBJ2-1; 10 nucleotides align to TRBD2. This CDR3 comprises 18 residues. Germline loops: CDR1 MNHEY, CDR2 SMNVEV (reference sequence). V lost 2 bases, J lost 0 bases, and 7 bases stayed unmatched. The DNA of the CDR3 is TGTGCCAGCAGTTTACTAGCGGGAGTCAGCAACTCCTACAATGAGCAGTTCTTC. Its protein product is CASSLLAGVSNSYNEQFF.

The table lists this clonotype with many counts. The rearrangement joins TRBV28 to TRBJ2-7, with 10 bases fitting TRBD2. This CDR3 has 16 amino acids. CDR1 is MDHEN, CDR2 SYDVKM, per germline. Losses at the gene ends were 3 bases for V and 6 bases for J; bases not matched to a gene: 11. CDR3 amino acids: CASSFTSGKLRGEQYF. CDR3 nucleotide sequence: TGTGCCAGCAGTTTCACTAGCGGGAAATTAAGGGGCGAGCAGTACTTC. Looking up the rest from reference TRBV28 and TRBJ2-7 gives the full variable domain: DVKVTQSSRYLVKRTGEKVFLECVQDMDHENMFWYRQDPGLGLRLIYFSYDVKMKEKGDIPEGYSVSREKKERFSLILESASTNQTSMYLCASSFTSGKLRGEQYFGPGTRLTVT.

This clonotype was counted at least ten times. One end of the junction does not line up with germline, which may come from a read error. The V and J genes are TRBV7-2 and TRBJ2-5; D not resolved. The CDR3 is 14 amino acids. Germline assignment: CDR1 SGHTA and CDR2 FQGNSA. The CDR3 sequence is CASGLGANQETQYF. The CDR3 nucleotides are TGTGCCAGCGGCTTAGGAGCGAACCAAGAGACCCAGTACTTC.

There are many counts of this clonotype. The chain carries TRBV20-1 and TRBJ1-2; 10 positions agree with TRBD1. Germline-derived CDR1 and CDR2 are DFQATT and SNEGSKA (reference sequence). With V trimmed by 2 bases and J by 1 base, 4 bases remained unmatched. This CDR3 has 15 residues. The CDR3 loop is CSARSRDRGNYGYTF. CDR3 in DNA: TGCAGTGCTAGAAGCCGGGACAGGGGTAACTATGGCTACACCTTC.

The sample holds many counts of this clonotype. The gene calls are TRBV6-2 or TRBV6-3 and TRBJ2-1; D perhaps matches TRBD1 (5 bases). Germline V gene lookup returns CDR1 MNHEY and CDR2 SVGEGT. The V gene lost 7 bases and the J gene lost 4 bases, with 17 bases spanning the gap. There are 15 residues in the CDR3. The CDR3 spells CASNWGLVTYNEQFF. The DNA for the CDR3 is TGTGCCAGCAATTGGGGCCTGGTCACATACAATGAGCAGTTCTTC.

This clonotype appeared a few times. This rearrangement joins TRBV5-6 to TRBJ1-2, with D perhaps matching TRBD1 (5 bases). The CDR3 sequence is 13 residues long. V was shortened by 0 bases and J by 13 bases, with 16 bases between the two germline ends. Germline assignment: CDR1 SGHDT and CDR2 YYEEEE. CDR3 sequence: CASSLAIGGAGTF. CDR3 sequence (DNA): TGTGCCAGCAGCTTGGCCATCGGGGGAGCGGGCACCTTC.

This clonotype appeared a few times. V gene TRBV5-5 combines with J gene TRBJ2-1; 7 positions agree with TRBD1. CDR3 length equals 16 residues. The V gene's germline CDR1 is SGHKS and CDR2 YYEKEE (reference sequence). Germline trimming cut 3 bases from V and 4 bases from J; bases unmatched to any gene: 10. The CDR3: CASSSRTGYEYNEQFF. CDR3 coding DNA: TGTGCCAGCAGCTCCCGGACAGGTTACGAGTACAATGAGCAGTTCTTC. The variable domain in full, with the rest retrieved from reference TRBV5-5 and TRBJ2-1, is DAGVTQSPTHLIKTRGQQVTLRCSPISGHKSVSWYQQVLGQGPQFIFQYYEKEERGRGNFPDRFSARQFPNYSSELNVNALLLGDSALYLCASSSRTGYEYNEQFFGPGTRLTVL.